These T cell receptor beta chains were read from a single sample in a study of post-analysis software for immune sequencing data. TCRdb processed the PCR reads anew with MiXCR; each CDR3 protein has one entry. The sample has about half a million distinct CDR3 sequences, under 55% seen once; the top ten hold 9% to 13%. The material sequenced was blood. These receptors were taken from a girl aged 10 to 17 with multiple sclerosis. CDR3s include the opening cysteine and the closing phenylalanine or tryptophan. The order of the fields is V gene, clone size, D gene, J gene, CDR3 DNA, CDR3 protein. The D gene is left open where the match is weak. Size values are once, few and many counts, or a class for expanded clones, and some rows have none.

>TRBV4-1|NA|NA|TRBJ2-5
TGCGCCAGCAGCCAAGATGACCCTTATGGGGAGACCCAGTACTTC
CASSQDDPYGETQYF
>TRBV10-3|NA|NA|TRBJ1-2
TGTGCCATCAGTCCAGCATCAAACTATGGCTACACCTTC
CAISPASNYGYTF
>TRBV15|NA|NA|TRBJ1-2
TGTGCCACCAGCAGAGATGGAGGGAGCTATGGCTACACCTTC
CATSRDGGSYGYTF
>TRBV10-2|NA|TRBD2|TRBJ2-5
TGCGCCAGCAGTGAGTCGCGCCCCGGTGCTAGCGGGAGACAGACCCAGTACTTC
CASSESRPGASGRQTQYF
>TRBV20-1|few|TRBD1|TRBJ2-6
TGCAGTGCTAGCCAAACAGGGGCCTATGTCCTGACTTTC
CSASQTGAYVLTF
>TRBV13|NA|NA|TRBJ1-2
TGTGCCAGCAGCTTACAGCCGTATGGCCACACCTTC
CASSLQPYGHTF
>TRBV9|NA|NA|TRBJ2-7
TGTGCCAGCGTCCCCCGGATTTGGCGGGAATTTCGCGAGCAGTACTTC
CASVPRIWREFREQYF
>TRBV7-9|NA|NA|TRBJ1-3
TGTGCCAGCAGCGTGTTGGGACCGATGGGGGGAAACACCATATATTTT
CASSVLGPMGGNTIYF
>TRBV5-1|NA|NA|TRBJ2-1
TGCGCCAATTATCCCCCAACCAGCTCCTACAATGAGCAGTTCTTC
CANYPPTSSYNEQFF
>TRBV29-1|NA|NA|TRBJ2-3
TGCAGCGTTGAACGGACTCAGGATACGCAGTATTTT
CSVERTQDTQYF
>TRBV29-1|few|NA|TRBJ1-4
TGCAGCGCAGAGGGGGGGCGTGCTGAAAAACTGTTTTTT
CSAEGGRAEKLFF
>TRBV5-6|few|TRBD1|TRBJ1-1
TGTGCCAGCAGTCCAGGGGGCGTGGACACTGAAGCTTTCTTT
CASSPGGVDTEAFF
>TRBV2|few|NA|TRBJ2-7
TGTGCCAGCGCGTTTAAGCTCGAGCAGTACTTC
CASAFKLEQYF
>TRBV12-3/TRBV12-4|many|NA|TRBJ1-2
TGTGCCAGCAGTTTAGGGGATGGCTACACCTTC
CASSLGDGYTF
>TRBV7-9|NA|NA|TRBJ1-2
TGTGCCAGCAGGCACAGGGAGGGAGGCAGCTACACCTTC
CASRHREGGSYTF
>TRBV9|few|TRBD2|TRBJ2-1
TGTGCCAGCAGCGTAGCACTAGCGGGAGTGGTCAATGAGCAGTTCTTC
CASSVALAGVVNEQFF
>TRBV27|few|NA|TRBJ2-7
TGTGCCAGCAGCCTCGGGCTAGGCTACGAGCAGTACTTC
CASSLGLGYEQYF
>TRBV9|NA|NA|TRBJ2-1
TGTGCCAGCAGCCTTAGGGGGGCTGAATACAATGAGCAGTTCTTC
CASSLRGAEYNEQFF
>TRBV27|NA|NA|TRBJ2-7
TGTGCCAGCAGTTTGGGCGCCCACCCCTACGAGCAGTACTTC
CASSLGAHPYEQYF
>TRBV29-1|NA|NA|TRBJ1-2
TGCAGCGCCGACAAATTGAGGGGGGACTATGGCTACACCTTC
CSADKLRGDYGYTF
>TRBV10-3|NA|TRBD2|TRBJ2-7
TGTGCCATCAGTGAGGGGGAGGGCTACAATGAGCAGTACTTC
CAISEGEGYNEQYF
>TRBV12-3/TRBV12-4|NA|NA|TRBJ1-1
TGTGCCAGCAGTTTCCCGGACGGAGTGAACACTGAAGCTTTCTTT
CASSFPDGVNTEAFF
>TRBV7-2|NA|TRBD1|TRBJ2-1
TGTGCCAGCAGCAGAACAGGGGGCAATGAGCAGTTCTTC
CASSRTGGNEQFF
>TRBV7-2|NA|NA|TRBJ2-7
TGTGCCAGCAGCTCCATCCCTACCTACGAGCAGTACTTC
CASSSIPTYEQYF
>TRBV4-3|NA|NA|TRBJ2-1
TGCGCCAGCAGCCAAGCTCTAGCGAGCTCCTACAATGAGCAGTTCTTC
CASSQALASSYNEQFF
>TRBV29-1|NA|TRBD1|TRBJ2-7
TGCAGCGTTGGACTTCCGGGACAGGGGATCGACTACGAGCAGTACTTC
CSVGLPGQGIDYEQYF
>TRBV7-3|once|TRBD1|TRBJ2-5
TGTGCCAGCAGCTCGAACAGGGGAAGGCAGTACTTC
CASSSNRGRQYF
>TRBV20-1|NA|TRBD2|TRBJ2-4
TGCAGTGCTCAGCGGGAGACGACCTCCTTAGCCAAAAACATTCAGTACTTC
CSAQRETTSLAKNIQYF
>TRBV29-1|NA|NA|TRBJ1-1
TGCAGCGTCAGAGGGGACGTGAGCACTGAAGCTTTCTTT
CSVRGDVSTEAFF
>TRBV6-4|NA|NA|TRBJ1-6
TGTGCCAGCAGTGAACAGGGAGGAGATAATTCACCCCTCCACTTT
CASSEQGGDNSPLHF
>TRBV2|NA|TRBD2|TRBJ2-1
TGTGCCAGCAGCGACCGGGAGGGGGACTACAATGAGCAGTTCTTC
CASSDREGDYNEQFF
>TRBV6-5|few|NA|TRBJ2-5
TGTGCCAGCAGTTTCACAGCGGTTCAAGAGACCCAGTACTTC
CASSFTAVQETQYF
>TRBV20-1|NA|TRBD2|TRBJ2-3
TGCAGTGCTAGAGGAGACACCGGGTTAGCGGGAGGACCCACAGATACGCAGTATTTT
CSARGDTGLAGGPTDTQYF
>TRBV11-2|NA|NA|TRBJ2-5
TGTGCCAGCAGCTTAGGACCGGGACCGCAAGAGACCCAGTACTTC
CASSLGPGPQETQYF
>TRBV7-4|few|TRBD1|TRBJ1-5
TGTGCCAGCAGCCCGGGGACAGGGGGACCGCCCCAGCATTTT
CASSPGTGGPPQHF
>TRBV30|NA|TRBD1|TRBJ2-7
TGTGCCTGGAGCTCCGGGACAGGGGGCCACGAGCAGTACTTC
CAWSSGTGGHEQYF
>TRBV7-2|few|NA|TRBJ2-3
TGTGCCAGCAGCAGGCTCGGGTATTCTAGCACAGATACGCAGTATTTT
CASSRLGYSSTDTQYF
>TRBV29-1|few|NA|TRBJ1-5
TGCAGCGTTGATGTGGGTGCCAATCAGCCCCAGCATTTT
CSVDVGANQPQHF
>TRBV7-3|NA|NA|TRBJ2-1
TGTGCCAGCAGCCCGGACGCACAATCCTACAATGAGCAGTTCTTC
CASSPDAQSYNEQFF
>TRBV12-3/TRBV12-4|NA|NA|TRBJ1-4
TGTGCCAGCACGCGCAACAGCCGGAATGAAAAACTGTTTTTT
CASTRNSRNEKLFF
>TRBV12-3/TRBV12-4|NA|NA|TRBJ1-1
TGTGCCAGCAGCCCCGTAGGAGTGAGGGAAGCTTTCTTT
CASSPVGVREAFF
>TRBV29-1|NA|NA|TRBJ2-2
TGCAGCGTTGCCCCCTCCGGGCCCGGGGAGCTGTTTTTT
CSVAPSGPGELFF
>TRBV3-1|NA|TRBD2|TRBJ2-7
TGTGCCAGCAGCCCCCACGGGGGGGGACTAGCGGGGAAAGAGCAGTACTTC
CASSPHGGGLAGKEQYF
>TRBV29-1|NA|TRBD1|TRBJ2-1
TGCAGCGGAGCCGGGACAGATTATTCCTACAATGAGCAGTTCTTC
CSGAGTDYSYNEQFF
>TRBV15|NA|NA|TRBJ1-1
TGTGCCACCAGCACCGTGACCTACAGATTGAACACTGAAGCTTTCTTT
CATSTVTYRLNTEAFF
>TRBV18|once|NA|TRBJ2-5
TGTGCCAGCTCACCGTCGGCCGGGTCCGGGGAGACCCAGTACTTC
CASSPSAGSGETQYF
>TRBV6-6|NA|TRBD1|TRBJ2-7
TGTGCCAGCAGTTACAAGGCGTTGCGACAGGGGGTCCACGAGCAGTACTTC
CASSYKALRQGVHEQYF
>TRBV4-3|once|NA|TRBJ2-1
TGCGCCAGCAGCCAACTCCCCGTGGGGAGCAATGAGCAGTTCTTC
CASSQLPVGSNEQFF
>TRBV28|NA|NA|TRBJ1-5
TGTGCCAGCAGTTTAAGGCAGATCTTTCTTAGCAATCAGCCCCAGCATTTT
CASSLRQIFLSNQPQHF
>TRBV20-1|few|NA|TRBJ2-3
TGCAGTGTTGGAGACCCTAGCATCGATACGCAGTATTTT
CSVGDPSIDTQYF
>TRBV10-2|once|NA|TRBJ1-2
TGCGCCAGCAGTGACAGCCCCAACTATGGCTACACCTTC
CASSDSPNYGYTF
>TRBV5-5|NA|NA|TRBJ1-1
TGTGCCAGCAGCGAGACGGCAGAGAACACTGAAGCTTTCTTT
CASSETAENTEAFF
>TRBV5-5|few|TRBD1|TRBJ2-1
TGTGCCAGCAGCCAAGACAGGGGACGGTCCTACAATGAGCAGTTCTTC
CASSQDRGRSYNEQFF
>TRBV29-1|few|NA|TRBJ2-7
TGCAGCGTTGTCGCGGGAAGCTACGAGCAGTACTTC
CSVVAGSYEQYF